Listed below are T cell receptor beta chains from one sample, sequenced in a study of siplizumab effects on memory and regulatory T cells. The table came from immunoSEQ multiplex PCR; TCRdb's copy has only in-frame clones and leaves some out. Of about 82,000 clones in the sample, approximately 88% are singletons; the top ten hold roughly 1.4%. Sequenced material: Tregs sorted from blood. These receptor sequences come from a human donor in good health. Both conserved end residues are part of each CDR3. D genes are given only for firm matches. Part of the rows lack a size; the others show once, few, many or a class for expanded clones.

J gene | D gene | V gene | clone size | CDR3 protein | CDR3 DNA
TRBJ2-3 | . | TRBV11-3 | . | CASSLGTDTQYF | TGTGCCAGCAGCTTGGGCACAGATACGCAGTATTTT
TRBJ2-4 | TRBD2 | TRBV30 | . | CAWSGAGDRNIQYF | TGTGCCTGGAGTGGAGCGGGGGATAGAAACATTCAGTACTTC
TRBJ2-7 | . | TRBV18 | . | CASSPTGTYEQYF | TGTGCCAGCTCACCAACAGGTACCTACGAGCAGTACTTC
TRBJ1-3 | . | TRBV6-1 | . | CASSEEESAAGTIYF | TGTGCCAGCAGTGAAGAGGAATCGGCTGCCGGCACCATATATTTT
TRBJ2-7 | TRBD2 | TRBV7-2 | . | CASSPTSGASYEQYF | TGTGCCAGCAGCCCGACTAGCGGGGCTTCCTACGAGCAGTACTTC
TRBJ2-1 | . | TRBV15 | few | CATSRGSYLYNEQFF | TGTGCCACCAGCAGAGGGTCTTACCTCTACAATGAGCAGTTCTTC
TRBJ2-5 | TRBD2 | TRBV5-1 | . | CATAARTSGETQYF | TGCGCCACCGCAGCTAGGACTAGTGGAGAGACCCAGTACTTC
TRBJ1-4 | . | TRBV19 | . | CASTPLGGPTNEKLFF | TGTGCCAGTACTCCCCTTGGGGGCCCAACTAATGAAAAACTGTTTTTT
TRBJ1-2 | . | TRBV2 | . | CASSEIGADAGYTF | TGTGCCAGCAGTGAAATAGGGGCAGACGCTGGCTACACCTTC
TRBJ2-7 | . | TRBV19 | . | CASSIDVLGRGGEQYF | TGTGCCAGTAGTATAGATGTATTAGGGAGAGGAGGCGAGCAGTACTTC
TRBJ1-4 | . | TRBV18 | . | CASSPRGSEKLFF | TGTGCCAGCTCACCAAGGGGTTCCGAAAAACTGTTTTTT
TRBJ1-4 | . | TRBV28 | . | CASIGTGSAGKLFF | TGTGCCAGCATAGGTACGGGATCCGCGGGAAAACTGTTTTTT
TRBJ1-1 | . | TRBV25-1 | . | CASSEYIGQGHTEAFF | TGTGCCAGCAGTGAATATATTGGGCAGGGACACACTGAAGCTTTCTTT
TRBJ2-7 | TRBD1 | TRBV7-2 | . | CASSLYSGQGTEQYF | TGTGCCAGCAGCTTATATTCGGGACAGGGAACCGAGCAGTACTTC
TRBJ2-5 | . | TRBV6-6 | . | CASSPTNKETQYF | TGTGCCAGCAGTCCCACAAACAAAGAGACCCAGTACTTC
TRBJ1-5 | . | TRBV7-4 | once | CASRLRQVRSNQPQHF | TGTGCCAGCAGATTGCGACAGGTGCGTAGCAATCAGCCCCAGCATTTT
TRBJ2-5 | TRBD2 | TRBV7-2 | . | CASSRLSGTSGGARETQYF | TGTGCCAGCAGTCGTCTCTCCGGGACTAGCGGGGGGGCCAGGGAGACCCAGTACTTC
TRBJ2-5 | TRBD2 | TRBV6-1 | . | CASSRGTSHIEAQYF | TGTGCCAGCAGCCGCGGGACTAGTCATATCGAGGCCCAGTACTTC
TRBJ2-7 | TRBD2 | TRBV7-6 | . | CASSQLPSGGYEQYF | TGTGCCAGCAGCCAGCTACCTAGCGGGGGTTACGAGCAGTACTTC
TRBJ2-3 | . | TRBV7-6 | . | CASSLSTSLLGTIVLTDTQYF | TGTGCCAGCAGCTTAAGTACGAGTTTGTTAGGGACAATCGTGCTCACAGATACGCAGTATTTT
TRBJ1-1 | . | TRBV7-9 | . | CASSLLHPGRGTEAFF | TGTGCCAGCAGCTTACTCCATCCGGGCAGGGGCACTGAAGCTTTCTTT
TRBJ2-1 | TRBD1 | TRBV5-1 | . | CASSLVGQGSRGNEQFF | TGCGCCAGCAGCTTGGTCGGACAGGGGTCACGGGGGAATGAGCAGTTCTTC
TRBJ1-3 | . | TRBV19 | . | CACAGSSGNTIYF | TGTGCCTGTGCGGGGAGCTCTGGAAACACCATATATTTT
TRBJ2-7 | TRBD2 | TRBV12-5 | . | CASGTRSGGSYEQYF | TGTGCTAGTGGTACCCGCTCGGGGGGGAGCTACGAGCAGTACTTC
TRBJ1-1 | . | TRBV7-3 | . | CASSLLGVGTEAFF | TGTGCCAGCAGCTTACTTGGCGTGGGCACTGAAGCTTTCTTT
TRBJ2-7 | . | TRBV10-3 | . | CAISESGEDEQYF | TGTGCCATCAGTGAATCAGGAGAGGACGAGCAGTACTTC
TRBJ1-5 | . | TRBV6-4 | . | CASSEQEGQPQHF | TGTGCCAGCAGTGAGCAGGAGGGTCAGCCCCAGCATTTT
TRBJ2-1 | TRBD2 | TRBV28 | . | CASSFQLAGFSEQFF | TGTGCCAGCAGTTTCCAGCTAGCGGGGTTTAGTGAGCAGTTCTTC
TRBJ2-7 | TRBD1 | TRBV5-1 | . | CASTLGQGPYEQYF | TGCGCCAGCACCCTGGGACAGGGCCCCTACGAGCAGTACTTC
TRBJ2-5 | TRBD1 | TRBV7-9 | . | CASSPTGQGRETQYF | TGTGCCAGCAGCCCCACGGGACAGGGTAGGGAGACCCAGTACTTC
TRBJ2-5 | TRBD2 | TRBV18 | . | CASSPGLAGGQETQYF | TGTGCCAGCTCACCCGGACTAGCGGGGGGTCAAGAGACCCAGTACTTC
TRBJ2-1 | . | TRBV20-1 | . | CSARGRNEQFF | TGCAGTGCTAGAGGTAGGAATGAGCAGTTCTTC
TRBJ2-2 | . | TRBV10-3 | . | CAISPTANTGELFF | TGTGCCATCAGCCCTACAGCGAACACCGGGGAGCTGTTTTTT
TRBJ1-2 | . | TRBV27 | few | CASSTRRNYGYTF | TGTGCCAGCAGTACCCGACGGAACTATGGCTACACCTTC
TRBJ2-1 | . | TRBV7-3 | . | CASSPQGTFNNEQFF | TGTGCCAGCAGCCCGCAGGGAACCTTCAACAATGAGCAGTTCTTC
TRBJ1-4 | . | TRBV4-3 | . | CASSQELGSSPPYEKLFF | TGCGCCAGCAGCCAAGAACTTGGTAGTTCCCCTCCCTATGAAAAACTGTTTTTT
TRBJ2-3 | . | TRBV4-2 | once | CASSQGGSFEATDTQYF | TGTGCCAGCAGCCAAGGAGGGTCCTTCGAGGCGACAGATACGCAGTATTTT
TRBJ2-7 | . | TRBV7-7 | . | CASSPGVATTYEQYF | TGTGCCAGCAGCCCCGGGGTAGCGACCACCTACGAGCAGTACTTC
TRBJ2-1 | TRBD1 | TRBV7-2 | . | CASRGTGTYNEQFF | TGTGCCAGCAGAGGGACAGGGACCTACAATGAGCAGTTCTTC
TRBJ1-1 | TRBD1 | TRBV5-1 | . | CASSYSTGIGNTEAFF | TGCGCCAGCAGCTACTCGACAGGGATCGGGAACACTGAAGCTTTCTTT
TRBJ2-6 | . | TRBV7-9 | . | CASNTGNGANVLTF | TGTGCCAGCAACACAGGGAACGGGGCCAACGTCCTGACTTTC
TRBJ2-3 | . | TRBV5-4 | . | CASSFGTSGGTDTQYF | TGTGCCAGCAGCTTTGGGACATCCGGGGGCACAGATACGCAGTATTTT
TRBJ2-6 | TRBD1 | TRBV6-5 | . | CASRTGGSGANVLTF | TGTGCCAGCAGGACAGGGGGCTCTGGGGCCAACGTCCTGACTTTC
TRBJ2-2 | TRBD1 | TRBV7-3 | . | CASSLFQTGTGNTGELFF | TGTGCCAGCAGCTTATTCCAAACCGGGACAGGCAACACCGGGGAGCTGTTTTTT
TRBJ2-7 | TRBD1 | TRBV5-4 | . | CASSSRQGAGEQYF | TGTGCCAGCAGCTCTCGACAGGGGGCGGGGGAGCAGTACTTC
TRBJ2-1 | TRBD1 | TRBV6-5 | . | CASRRQGNNEQFF | TGTGCCAGCAGGAGACAGGGCAACAATGAGCAGTTCTTC
TRBJ1-2 | TRBD1 | TRBV4-1 | . | CASSGQALQTSYGYTF | TGCGCCAGCAGCGGACAGGCCTTGCAAACTTCCTATGGCTACACCTTC
TRBJ1-3 | . | TRBV30 | . | CAWSAGGYSGNTIYF | TGTGCCTGGAGTGCGGGGGGGTACTCTGGAAACACCATATATTTT
TRBJ2-1 | . | TRBV9 | . | CASSVGTGPEQFF | TGTGCCAGCAGCGTAGGCACCGGCCCCGAGCAGTTCTTC
TRBJ2-3 | TRBD2 | TRBV7-9 | . | CASSFRGSWEGQYF | TGTGCCAGCAGCTTCCGGGGGTCCTGGGAGGGGCAGTATTTT
TRBJ2-3 | . | TRBV7-9 | . | CASSYTGLEHREYF | TGTGCCAGCAGCTATACTGGGCTAGAACACAGGGAGTATTTT
TRBJ1-1 | . | TRBV5-1 | . | CASSYGHHNTEAFF | TGCGCCAGCAGCTACGGACACCATAACACTGAAGCTTTCTTT